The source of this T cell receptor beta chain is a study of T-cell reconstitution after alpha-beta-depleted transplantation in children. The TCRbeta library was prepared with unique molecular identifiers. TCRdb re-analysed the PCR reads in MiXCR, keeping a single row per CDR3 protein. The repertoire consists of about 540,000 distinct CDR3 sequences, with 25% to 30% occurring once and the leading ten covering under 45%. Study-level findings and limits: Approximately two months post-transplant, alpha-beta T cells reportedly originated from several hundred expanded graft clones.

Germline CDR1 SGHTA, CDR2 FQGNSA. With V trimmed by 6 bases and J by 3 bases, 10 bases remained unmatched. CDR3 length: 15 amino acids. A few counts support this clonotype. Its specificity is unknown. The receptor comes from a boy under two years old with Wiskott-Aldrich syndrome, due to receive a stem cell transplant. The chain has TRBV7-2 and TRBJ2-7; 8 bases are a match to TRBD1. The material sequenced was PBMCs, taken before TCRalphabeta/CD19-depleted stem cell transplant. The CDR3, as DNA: TGTGCCAGCAGTCTTACCGGGACAGGATTCTACGAGCAGTACTTC. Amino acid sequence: CASSLTGTGFYEQYF.